The rows below give T cell receptor beta chains drawn from one sample of a study of vaccination and CD4 T cells after COVID-19. These receptors are not linked to any known antigen. TCRdb used MiXCR to reprocess the PCR reads, holding one entry per CDR3 protein. The sample holds just over 4,000 distinct CDR3 sequences, roughly 20% seen once. Sequences were obtained from CD4+ T cells from blood, cultured in vitro. The source is a human donor who had recovered from COVID-19. Each CDR3 is given with its conserved first and last residue. The D gene is left open where the match is weak.

d_call	v_call	j_call	cdr3_aa
NA	TRBV23-1	TRBJ1-1	CASSQSSPRGATEAFF
NA	TRBV21-1	TRBJ2-3	CASSKAGEGQSVQGGNTDTQYF
NA	TRBV6-1	TRBJ2-3	CASSEAGSTDTQYF
NA	TRBV14	TRBJ1-2	CASSQGSGKIYGYTF
NA	TRBV29-1	TRBJ2-7	CSVGLLNEQYF
NA	TRBV12-3/TRBV12-4	TRBJ1-1	CASSLAGEMNTEAFF
TRBD1	TRBV29-1	TRBJ2-3	CSAGTGGPNTQYF
TRBD2	TRBV11-2	TRBJ2-3	CASSSLAGGTDTQYF
NA	TRBV4-2	TRBJ1-2	CASSQDLPRYGYTF
TRBD1	TRBV11-2	TRBJ1-2	CASKGQGGNYGYTF
NA	TRBV10-1	TRBJ1-4	CASKPATNEKLFF
NA	TRBV20-1	TRBJ1-1	CSARRGPPEAFF
NA	TRBV7-3	TRBJ2-5	CASSLRVQETQYF
TRBD1	TRBV30	TRBJ1-4	CAWSPGQLNEKLFF
TRBD2	TRBV19	TRBJ2-5	CASSIELAGAVGTQYF